The clone carrying this TCR beta chain was counted only a few times. Its cognate antigen is unknown. The data stem from a study of human T cells and chemical hapten exposure. MiXCR, applied by TCRdb to the RACE reads, yields one record per CDR3 protein. Of roughly 380,000 distinct CDR3 sequences detected, about 5.1% appear once; the ten largest clones hold just over 2.5%. Time point: pre-sensitization, week 0. Treatment of the sample: therapeutic diphenylcyclopropenone sensitization with weekly scalp DPC. Whole-study results and caveats: TCRs above 1 in 1000 frequency stayed constant with DPC sensitization.

The CDR3 totals 14 residues. Germline V gene data show CDR1 as MGHDK and CDR2 as SYGVNS. V lost 2 bases to trimming and J lost 5 bases; unmatched junction nucleotides: 4. The source is a woman between 50 and 59 years old with alopecia areata. Some clones in this sample may be carry-over from other donors' samples. The chain carries TRBV25-1 and TRBJ1-1, with TRBD1 identical over 8 bases. This material consisted of whole blood, taken in connection with sensitization to the hapten diphenylcyclopropenone (DPC). The CDR3 DNA reads TGTGCCAGCAGTGAAGTAACAGGGGGGACTGAAGCTTTCTTT. This codes for CASSEVTGGTEAFF.